A single sample gave rise to the 20 T cell receptor beta chains below, sequenced in a study of blood T cell repertoires in COVID-19. Produced via immunoSEQ multiplex PCR; TCRdb's table is partial and in-frame only. Of under 450,000 clones detected, 88% appear once; the ten largest clones hold roughly an eighth. The source material was peripheral blood. The receptors here all came from a woman aged 50 to 65 with COVID-19, enrolled during active disease.

The gene calls are TRBV11-2 and TRBJ1-3, with D unclear. CDR1 SGHAT and CDR2 FQNNGV come from the germline V gene. The CDR3 sequence is 15 residues long. Trimming cost V 4 bases and J 4 bases, with 14 bases left between them. The CDR3 region is CASSSRVSNGNTIYF. CDR3 bases: TGTGCCAGCAGCTCCCGGGTCTCAAACGGAAACACCATATATTTT.

J is TRBJ1-5 and V is TRBV6-5; D is undetermined. Germline-derived CDR1 and CDR2 are MNHEY and SVGAGI. The CDR3 extends over 14 amino acids. V lost 0 bases and J 7 bases, leaving 10 bases between the germline ends. The CDR3 DNA follows: TGTGCCAGCAGTTACTCGGCGGTCGGCCAGCCCCAGCATTTT. It yields the protein CASSYSAVGQPQHF.

This chain links TRBV5-4 with TRBJ1-1; 8 positions match TRBD1. The CDR3 is 16 residues long. Germline CDR1 SGHNT, CDR2 YYREEE (reference sequence). V shed 4 bases, J shed 3 bases, and the junction held 11 bases outside the gene matches. CDR3 in amino acids: CASSGIQGVRYTEAFF. DNA for the CDR3: TGTGCCAGCAGCGGGATACAGGGGGTCCGGTACACTGAAGCTTTCTTT.

The chain recombines TRBV7-3 with TRBJ2-2, with a possible D match to TRBD1 (7 bases). V shed 5 bases and J shed 4 bases, with 11 bases lying between them. Germline values: CDR1 SGHTA, CDR2 FQGTGA. This CDR3 is built from 14 residues. The CDR3 is CASSQGGVTGELFF. The CDR3 DNA is TGTGCCAGCAGCCAGGGGGGTGTCACCGGGGAGCTGTTTTTT.

The genes are TRBV23-1 and TRBJ1-2, with 10 bases aligning to TRBD1. TRBV23-1 qualifies as an ORF whose function is uncertain. There are 16 residues in the CDR3. Unmatched junction bases numbered 8, after V lost 2 bases and J lost 5 bases. DNA for the CDR3: TGCGCCAGCAGTCAACCTGGGACAGGGGTGGGGTATGGCTACACCTTC. Translating it yields CASSQPGTGVGYGYTF.

V is TRBV7-3 and J is TRBJ2-2; D not resolved. V lost 2 bases and J 2 bases, leaving 9 bases between the germline ends. The germline gives CDR1 SGHTA, CDR2 FQGTGA. The CDR3 totals 15 residues. The CDR3 bases are TGTGCCAGCAGCTTAGAAAGACAAAACACCGGGGAGCTGTTTTTT. Protein: CASSLERQNTGELFF.

This chain uses TRBV19 with TRBJ1-2, with D perhaps matching TRBD1 (6 bases). From germline, CDR1 is LNHDA and CDR2 SQIVND (reference sequence). The CDR3 length is 18 residues. V was clipped by 0 bases and J by 4 bases, with 21 bases between them. CDR3 nucleotides: TGTGCCAGTAGTATAGAGGGGGACATCCAACCTCCGGCCTATGGCTACACCTTC. Translation: CASSIEGDIQPPAYGYTF. Filled out from reference TRBV19 and TRBJ1-2, the complete variable domain reads DGGITQSPKYLFRKEGQNVTLSCEQNLNHDAMYWYRQDPGQGLRLIYYSQIVNDFQKGDIAEGYSVSREKKESFPLTVTSAQKNPTAFYLCASSIEGDIQPPAYGYTFGSGTRLTVV.

The chain joins TRBV12-3 or TRBV12-4 to TRBJ1-1; TRBD1 agrees at 8 bases. There are 13 residues in the CDR3. V was clipped by 7 bases and J by 10 bases; unmatched bases: 11. The CDR3 loop is CASTSFGQGRAFF. The CDR3 nucleotides are TGTGCCAGCACATCGTTCGGACAGGGACGAGCTTTCTTT.

This chain connects TRBV4-2 to TRBJ1-1, with D perhaps TRBD1 (6 bases). The CDR3 has 17 amino acids. Per the germline V gene, CDR1 is LGHNA and CDR2 is YNFKEQ. The ends were cut back, 4 bases at V and 0 bases at J, with 18 bases in the middle. The DNA for the CDR3 is TGTGCCAGCAGCCTTTCGAGGGCCGGGACACTGAACACTGAAGCTTTCTTT. Translated: CASSLSRAGTLNTEAFF.

This chain joins TRBV24-1 and TRBJ1-2; D gene uncertain. Trimming shortened V by 6 bases and J by 8 bases, and 18 bases separated the two germline ends. This CDR3 has 14 amino acids. Per the germline V gene, CDR1 is KGHDR and CDR2 is SFDVKD. This CDR3 reads CATSPDPTAGGYTF. CDR3 coding DNA: TGTGCCACCAGTCCGGACCCAACGGCGGGCGGCTACACCTTC.

V usage is TRBV30 and J usage is TRBJ1-1, with 8 bases matching TRBD1. Germline CDR1 reads GTSNPN; CDR2 reads SVGIG (reference sequence). Losses at the gene ends were 5 bases for V and 5 bases for J; bases not matched to a gene: 7. The CDR3 has 13 residues. The DNA of the CDR3 is TGTGCCTGGTACAGGGGGGAGGGGACTGAAGCTTTCTTT. It translates to CAWYRGEGTEAFF.

The chain carries TRBV2 and TRBJ1-2; unclear D gene. The germline gives CDR1 SNHLY, CDR2 FYNNEI. CDR3 length: 14 amino acids. Trimming took off 1 base at V and 7 bases at J, with 13 bases between the two ends. CDR3 amino acids: CASSEGYSPVGYTF. DNA of the CDR3: TGTGCCAGCAGTGAAGGCTACAGCCCCGTTGGCTACACCTTC.

J is TRBJ1-4 and V is TRBV5-4, with D perhaps matching TRBD1 (6 bases). Trimming took 2 bases from V and 5 from J, leaving 7 bases between them. Germline CDR1 SGHNT, CDR2 YYREEE (reference sequence). This CDR3 contains 13 residues. In DNA, the CDR3 is TGTGCCAGCAGCTTTACAGGGAATGAAAAACTGTTTTTT. Its protein is CASSFTGNEKLFF.

The chain uses TRBV19 and TRBJ2-4; possibly TRBD2 for D (6 bases). Germline assignment: CDR1 LNHDA and CDR2 SQIVND (reference sequence). This CDR3 contains 15 residues. The V end was cut by 3 bases, the J end by 0 bases, with 9 bases between. Written as DNA, the CDR3 is TGTGCCAGTAGTATCACGGGGGTAGCCAAAAACATTCAGTACTTC. This encodes CASSITGVAKNIQYF.

This chain joins TRBV11-3 and TRBJ2-1, with TRBD2 matching 8 bases. Germline lookup yields CDR1 SGHNT and CDR2 YENEEA. The V gene end was trimmed by 1 base and the J gene end by 6 bases; junction bases not matched to a gene: 11. This CDR3 spans 17 amino acids. Here the CDR3 reads CASSLAGGGLGLNEQFF. The DNA of the CDR3 is TGTGCCAGCAGCTTAGCCGGGGGGGGACTAGGGCTCAATGAGCAGTTCTTC.

The V gene is TRBV11-3, the J gene TRBJ2-2; TRBD1 might be the D (8 bases). The germline V gene has CDR1 SGHNT and CDR2 YENEEA. Trimming removed 8 bases from V and 4 bases from J, with 14 bases in between. The CDR3 length is 14 residues. This chain's CDR3 is CASREDRATGELFF. The CDR3, as DNA: TGTGCCAGCCGGGAGGACAGGGCCACCGGGGAGCTGTTTTTT.

This chain links TRBV6-5 with TRBJ1-4; 8 nucleotides agree with TRBD1. Trimming cost V 8 bases and J 4 bases; bases outside gene matches: 9. Looked up from germline, CDR1 is MNHEY and CDR2 is SVGAGI. The CDR3 runs to 15 residues. CDR3 amino acids: CASGPSGQVNEKLFF. The DNA of the CDR3 is TGTGCCAGCGGACCCTCGGGACAGGTTAATGAAAAACTGTTTTTT.

In this sample, this clone turned up once. The chain couples TRBV25-1 to TRBJ2-1; D perhaps matches TRBD1 (7 bases). V lost 5 bases and J 6 bases, leaving 17 bases between the germline ends. Germline V gene lookup returns CDR1 MGHDK and CDR2 SYGVNS. CDR3 length equals 15 residues. Written as DNA, the CDR3 is TGTGCCAGCAGTACCTCTTGGCAGGGGGGCAATGAGCAGTTCTTC. This sequence encodes CASSTSWQGGNEQFF. The full variable domain, rest sourced from reference TRBV25-1 and TRBJ2-1, is EADIYQTPRYLVIGTGKKITLECSQTMGHDKMYWYQQDPGMELHLIHYSYGVNSTEKGDLSSESTVSRIRTEHFPLTLESARPSHTSQYLCASSTSWQGGNEQFFGPGTRLTVL.

This clone was found a few times. The chain joins TRBV27 to TRBJ2-3; 9 bases are a match to TRBD2. V trimming: 8 bases; J trimming: 4 bases; junction bases outside the gene matches: 7. Germline CDR1 and CDR2: MNHEY and SMNVEV (reference sequence). The CDR3 sequence is 14 residues long. The CDR3 DNA reads TGTGCCAGCGCCCAGCGGGGGGTCTCAGATACGCAGTATTTT. Translating gives CASAQRGVSDTQYF.

The chain joins TRBV30 to TRBJ2-3; D not resolved. Germline CDR1 GTSNPN, CDR2 SVGIG (reference sequence). CDR3 size: 14 residues. V was pared by 2 bases and J by 0 bases, with 9 bases between. The DNA of the CDR3 is TGTGCCTGGAGTATACTAACTAGCACAGATACGCAGTATTTT. Its translation: CAWSILTSTDTQYF.